This T cell receptor (beta chain) was found in a study of identical twins. General study results and limits: Cord blood's abundant beta clonotypes had fewer insertions, unlike memory repertoires. Zero-insertion results could be subject to partial confounding by invariant MAIT and iNKT cells.

V was trimmed by 4 bases and J by 7 bases, leaving 14 bases between them. Per the germline V gene, CDR1 is MNHEY and CDR2 is SVGAGI. The CDR3 is 15 amino acids. Comment on this clonotype: Its specificity is unknown.

Template switching introduced a universal primer site, and the cDNA bore unique molecular identifiers. Each CDR3 protein is one row after TCRdb ran MiXCR on the 5' RACE reads. Of some 300,000 distinct CDR3 sequences listed, around an eighth are singletons. The data also belong to a second study, concerning yellow fever vaccine responses in identical twins.

The chain has TRBV6-5 and TRBJ1-6; a possible D gene is TRBD1 (5 bases). This TCR came from a woman aged 18-29 years in good health. What was sequenced was CD8+ T cells sorted from blood. As DNA, the CDR3 is TGTGCCAGCAGTTTCAAGTGGGGGGTCAATTCACCCCTCCACTTT. Translation gives CASSFKWGVNSPLHF.